This TCR beta chain derives from a study of T cell repertoires in cytomegalovirus infection. Broader study findings: Across the ex vivo response, the dominant clonotypes were HLA-C-restricted CMV-specific TCR beta clonotypes.

The table lists this clonotype with many counts. What it binds is not known. The CDR3 spans 15 residues. Germline V CDR1 and CDR2: SGHTA, FQGNSA. V was pared by 5 bases and J by 4 bases, with 16 bases between. TCRdb itself ran the reads through MiXCR, one entry per CDR3 protein. Of 370,000 or so distinct CDR3 sequences listed, about 34% are singletons. The clonotype comes from a human donor in good health (CMV status not recorded). Some clones in this sample may be carry-over from other donors' samples. This sequence joins TRBV7-2 and TRBJ2-3; D is perhaps TRBD1 (6 bases). Source: cultured PBMCs, taken from culture after CMV antigen stimulation. For the CDR3, the DNA is TGTGCCAGCAGCCCCCACAGGGCCGGGGCAGATACGCAGTATTTT. Translating it yields CASSPHRAGADTQYF.